This TCR beta chain derives from a study of neoadjuvant anti-PD-1 for oral cavity cancer. As for the study in general: Patients without progression got a fourth dose around day 43. Study outcomes and limitations: Each response group had just a few patients in TCR analyses. Non-responders to neoadjuvant nivolumab had significantly more clonal PBMC T cells than responders.

The CDR3 is 13 amino acids. V lost 7 bases and J lost 5; bases outside the gene matches: 3. Germline V lookup: CDR1 SEHNR, CDR2 FQNEAQ (reference sequence). Using immunoSEQ multiplex PCR, the repertoire was profiled, and TCRdb retains in-frame clones only, with some absent. The sample records around 65,000 clones, roughly nine tenths being singletons. Time point denoted: after neoadjuvant nivolumab, at surgical resection. This clone is medium-sized (0.01 to 0.1%) by share. Antigen unknown. The chain combines TRBV7-9 with TRBJ2-1, with 9 nucleotides matching TRBD2. The sequencing here drew on PBMCs, taken after nivolumab (anti-PD-1) treatment. The source of this sequence is a person aged 40 to 85 with oral cavity squamous cell carcinoma. Here the CDR3 reads CASTPSGNNEQFF. The CDR3, as DNA: TGTGCCAGCACCCCTAGCGGGAACAATGAGCAGTTCTTC.